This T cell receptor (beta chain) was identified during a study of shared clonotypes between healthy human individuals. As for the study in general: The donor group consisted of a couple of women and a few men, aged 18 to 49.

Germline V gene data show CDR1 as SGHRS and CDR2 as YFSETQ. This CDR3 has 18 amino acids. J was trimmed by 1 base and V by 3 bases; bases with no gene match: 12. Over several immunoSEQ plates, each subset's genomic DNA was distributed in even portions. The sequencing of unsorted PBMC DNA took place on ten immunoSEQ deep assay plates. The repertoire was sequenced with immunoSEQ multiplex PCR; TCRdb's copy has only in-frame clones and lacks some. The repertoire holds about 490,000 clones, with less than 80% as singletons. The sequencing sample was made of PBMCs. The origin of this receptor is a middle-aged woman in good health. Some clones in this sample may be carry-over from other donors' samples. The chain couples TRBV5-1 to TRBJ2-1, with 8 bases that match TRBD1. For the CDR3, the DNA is TGCGCCAGCAGCTCACCCCAGACAGGGGACGGATCCTACAATGAGCAGTTCTTC. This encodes CASSSPQTGDGSYNEQFF.